What follows are 21 T cell receptor beta chains derived from one specimen sequenced in a study of T cells after yellow fever vaccination. TCRdb independently ran MiXCR on the 5' RACE reads; one entry per CDR3 protein. The sample yields fewer than 400,000 distinct CDR3 sequences, 6% to 8% seen once. Sequences were derived from PBMCs, sampled 5 days after the yellow fever booster vaccination. The receptors here all came from a young man who received the YFV17D yellow fever vaccine.

This clonotype was counted only a few times. The V gene is TRBV10-3, the J gene TRBJ1-6; tentative D call: TRBD1 (6 bases). This CDR3 is 15 amino acids long. Germline V gives CDR1 ENHRY, CDR2 SYGVKD. Between the trimmed V and J ends, which lost 3 bases and 12 bases, there was a span of 18 bases. The CDR3 spells CAISDGVQGLVPLHF. The CDR3 coding sequence is TGTGCCATCAGTGATGGCGTACAGGGATTGGTACCCCTCCACTTT.

This clonotype has just a few counts. The chain links TRBV20-1 to TRBJ1-5, with a weak D call TRBD1 (5 bases). V dropped 5 bases and J dropped 1 base, with 15 bases sitting between them. This CDR3 comprises 15 residues. Germline CDR1 and CDR2: DFQATT and SNEGSKA (reference sequence). Here the CDR3 reads CSALHTRDSNQPQHF. The CDR3 coding sequence is TGCAGTGCTCTACATACCCGGGACAGCAATCAGCCCCAGCATTTT.

In the case of this clonotype: The germline gene is not matched at one end of the junction; a read error may be the cause. The chain has TRBV20-1 and TRBJ2-3; maybe TRBD1 (7 bases). Germline V gene sequence: CDR1 DFQATT, CDR2 SNEGSKA (reference sequence). This CDR3 contains 16 residues. CDR3 sequence (DNA): TGCAGTGCTAGATACCCAGGGGGGAGTGGCACAGATATGCAGTATTTT. Its translation is CSARYPGGSGTDMQYF.

The rearrangement uses TRBV20-1 and TRBJ2-1, with 9 positions matching TRBD1. Germline V gene lookup returns CDR1 DFQATT and CDR2 SNEGSKA (reference sequence). The CDR3 covers 16 residues. V lost 5 bases and J lost 9; bases outside the gene matches: 17. As DNA, the CDR3 is TGCAGTGCTTTCCCGGGACAGGGTAATTCTTATATTGAGCAGTTCTTC. This gives the protein CSAFPGQGNSYIEQFF.

The table lists this clonotype with many counts. J is TRBJ2-5 and V is TRBV5-1, with D perhaps matching TRBD2 (5 bases). The V gene lost 8 bases and the J gene lost 2 bases, with 10 bases spanning the gap. CDR1 is SGHRS, CDR2 YFSETQ, per germline. This CDR3 is 12 amino acids long. The CDR3 reads CASGAEQETQYF. The CDR3 DNA follows: TGCGCCAGTGGAGCGGAGCAAGAGACCCAGTACTTC.

This clonotype occurred many times. The V gene is TRBV20-1, the J gene TRBJ2-7; D assignment may be TRBD1 or TRBD2 (5 bases each). V dropped 3 bases and J dropped 5 bases, with 8 bases sitting between them. CDR1 is DFQATT and CDR2 is SNEGSKA in the germline V gene (reference sequence). The CDR3 totals 11 residues. The CDR3, as DNA: TGCAGTGCTAGCGGGACCCACGAGCAGTACTTC. Its translation: CSASGTHEQYF.

The V call is TRBV12-3 or TRBV12-4, the J call TRBJ2-7; 10 bases agree with TRBD1. V lost 5 bases and J lost 2; bases outside the gene matches: 6. The CDR3 runs to 15 residues. In DNA form, the CDR3 reads TGTGCCAGCAGTCCGATAGGACAGGGGGCCTACGAGCAGTACTTC. Translation: CASSPIGQGAYEQYF.

This clonotype has only a few counts. The chain employs TRBV20-1 and TRBJ1-5, with D perhaps matching TRBD1 (6 bases). The ends were cut back, 1 base at V and 7 bases at J, with 17 bases in the middle. Germline-derived CDR1 and CDR2 are DFQATT and SNEGSKA (reference sequence). CDR3 length: 15 amino acids. In DNA, the CDR3 is TGCAGTGCTAGAGGCGGGTCTGGGGGCGGACAGCCCCAGCATTTT. This gives the protein CSARGGSGGGQPQHF.

This clonotype has just a few counts. This chain joins TRBV23-1 and TRBJ2-3, with D unclear. TRBV23-1 is an ORF; its function is uncertain. This CDR3 spans 18 amino acids. V was cut by 0 bases and J by 0 bases, with 16 bases left in between. The CDR3 loop is CASSQSKFGPSSTDTQYF. The CDR3 nucleotides read TGCGCCAGCAGTCAATCGAAGTTTGGGCCGTCTAGCACAGATACGCAGTATTTT.

The J gene is TRBJ2-1, the V gene TRBV7-2; TRBD2 matches at 7 bases. Germline V gives CDR1 SGHTA, CDR2 FQGNSA. This CDR3 spans 15 amino acids. Losses at the gene ends were 3 bases for V and 3 bases for J; bases not matched to a gene: 5. CDR3 amino acids: CASSFAGDLYNEQFF. The CDR3 coding sequence is TGTGCCAGCAGCTTCGCGGGAGACCTCTACAATGAGCAGTTCTTC.

This clonotype appeared a few times. This rearrangement joins TRBV9 to TRBJ1-4, with D perhaps matching TRBD1 (6 bases). Germline CDR1 reads SGDLS; CDR2 reads YYNGEE. This CDR3 spans 15 amino acids. Trimming took 3 bases from V and 4 from J, leaving 13 bases between them. The CDR3 loop is CASSGDRGLNEKLFF. The CDR3 coding sequence is TGTGCCAGCAGCGGGGACCGGGGGCTTAATGAAAAACTGTTTTTT.

This clonotype showed up many times. V and J are TRBV29-1 and TRBJ2-7, with 11 bases that match TRBD1. The CDR3 totals 13 residues. V dropped 6 bases and J dropped 7; count of bases not matched to a gene: 8. Germline V gene lookup returns CDR1 SQVTM and CDR2 ANQGSEA. In nucleotides, the CDR3 is TGCAGCGTCGCCCGGACAGGGGGCAATGAGCAGTACTTC. Encoded protein: CSVARTGGNEQYF.

This clonotype has only a few counts. The chain employs TRBV20-1 and TRBJ2-7; D call uncertain. This CDR3 region has 13 residues. The V end lost 5 bases, the J end lost 2 bases, and 13 bases lay between the germline ends. Germline V lookup: CDR1 DFQATT, CDR2 SNEGSKA (reference sequence). The CDR3 region is CSALEWRTYEQYF. The CDR3 DNA sequence: TGCAGTGCTCTAGAGTGGAGAACCTACGAGCAGTACTTC.

This clonotype was found a few times. The DNA for the CDR3 is TGTGCCAGCACCACCATGGGGACAGATACGCAGTATTTT. This translates into CASTTMGTDTQYF. This chain joins TRBV7-8 and TRBJ2-3; D not resolved. CDR1 and CDR2 from the germline V gene are SGHVS and FQNEAQ. V was clipped by 7 bases and J by 3 bases, with 11 bases between them. This CDR3 has 13 residues.

This clonotype was seen a handful of times. The V and J genes are TRBV29-1 and TRBJ1-2; no definite D call. Germline values: CDR1 SQVTM, CDR2 ANQGSEA. This CDR3 region has 11 residues. V shed 6 bases and J shed 6 bases, with 11 bases lying between them. CDR3 nucleotide sequence: TGCAGCGTGGACCCCCCCAATGGCTACACCTTC. It translates to CSVDPPNGYTF. Complete variable domain (other parts from reference TRBV29-1 and TRBJ1-2): SAVISQKPSRDICQRGTSLTIQCQVDSQVTMMFWYRQQPGQSLTLIATANQGSEATYESGFVIDKFPISRPNLTFSTLTVSNMSPEDSSIYLCSVDPPNGYTFGSGTRLTVV.

The gene calls are TRBV6-1 and TRBJ1-3, with no clear D. Germline lookup yields CDR1 MNHNS and CDR2 SASEGT. This CDR3 has 14 amino acids. The V end was cut by 7 bases, the J end by 5 bases, with 15 bases between. The CDR3 is CASNKERDRNTIYF. The CDR3 DNA follows: TGTGCCAGCAATAAGGAACGAGACAGAAACACCATATATTTT.

This clonotype was seen repeatedly, ten times or more. The rearrangement links TRBV4-3 to TRBJ2-1; D is unclear. In germline, CDR1 is LGHNA, CDR2 YSLEER. The CDR3 is made up of 13 amino acids. V lost 0 bases and J 10 bases, leaving 10 bases between the germline ends. The CDR3 spells CASSQDRTHEQFF. CDR3 sequence (DNA): TGCGCCAGCAGCCAAGACCGGACCCACGAGCAGTTCTTC.

This clonotype was counted between two and nine times. The rearrangement uses TRBV7-2 and TRBJ2-5; D is undetermined. This CDR3 has 14 amino acids. The ends were cut back, 5 bases at V and 0 bases at J, with 10 bases in the middle. Per germline, CDR1 SGHTA and CDR2 FQGNSA. Here the CDR3 reads CASSPWYNQETQYF. For the CDR3, the DNA is TGTGCCAGCAGCCCGTGGTACAACCAAGAGACCCAGTACTTC.

V gene TRBV4-3 combines with J gene TRBJ1-6, with 7 bases lining up with TRBD1. Germline CDR1 reads LGHNA; CDR2 reads YSLEER. This CDR3 region has 14 residues. J lost 8 bases, V lost 4 bases, and 5 bases had no gene match. The CDR3 bases are TGCGCCAGCAGCCGAAGGACAGGCGATTCACCCCTCCACTTT. Its protein is CASSRRTGDSPLHF.

This clonotype was counted a few times. The chain employs TRBV3-1 and TRBJ1-5; D remains ambiguous. Germline loops: CDR1 LGHDT, CDR2 YNNKEL (reference sequence). Trimming shortened V by 5 bases and J by 4 bases, and 15 bases separated the two germline ends. CDR3 length equals 15 residues. The DNA for the CDR3 is TGTGCCAGCAGCGCCCCAATCCCCTGGAATCAGCCCCAGCATTTT. Translating gives CASSAPIPWNQPQHF.

This clonotype was recorded at least ten times. The chain joins TRBV30 to TRBJ2-1; D ambiguous. The V end was cut by 2 bases, the J end by 4 bases, with 9 bases between. The CDR3 is made up of 13 amino acids. From germline, CDR1 is GTSNPN and CDR2 SVGIG (reference sequence). In nucleotides, the CDR3 is TGTGCCTGGAGTCCAATCTTATACAATGAGCAGTTCTTC. It is translated as CAWSPILYNEQFF.